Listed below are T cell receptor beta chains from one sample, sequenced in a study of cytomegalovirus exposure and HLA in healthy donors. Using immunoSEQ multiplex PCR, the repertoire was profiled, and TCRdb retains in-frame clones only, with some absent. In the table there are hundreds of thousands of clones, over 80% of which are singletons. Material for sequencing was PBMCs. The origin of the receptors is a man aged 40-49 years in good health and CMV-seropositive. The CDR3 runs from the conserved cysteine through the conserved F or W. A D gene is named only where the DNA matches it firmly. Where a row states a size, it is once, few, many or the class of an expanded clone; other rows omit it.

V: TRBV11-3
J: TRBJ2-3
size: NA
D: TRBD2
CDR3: CASSYGGLAGVTDTQYF
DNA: TGTGCCAGCAGCTACGGGGGACTAGCGGGAGTCACAGATACGCAGTATTTT

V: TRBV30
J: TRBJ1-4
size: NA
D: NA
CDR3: CAWRKGQLATNEKLFF
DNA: TGTGCCTGGAGGAAAGGACAGCTAGCAACTAATGAAAAACTGTTTTTT

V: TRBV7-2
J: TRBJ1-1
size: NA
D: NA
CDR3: CASSFSGGNTEAFF
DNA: TGTGCCAGCAGCTTCTCCGGGGGGAACACTGAAGCTTTCTTT

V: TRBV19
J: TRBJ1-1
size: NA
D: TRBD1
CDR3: CASSPLRQGNTEAFF
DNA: TGTGCCAGTAGTCCTCTGAGACAGGGAAACACTGAAGCTTTCTTT

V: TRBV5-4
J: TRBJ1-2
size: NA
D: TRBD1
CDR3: CASSPGQGPFYGYTF
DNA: TGTGCCAGCAGCCCCGGACAGGGGCCATTCTATGGCTACACCTTC

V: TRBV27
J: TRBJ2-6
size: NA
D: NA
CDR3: CASSGGSGANVLTF
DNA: TGTGCCAGCAGCGGGGGCTCTGGGGCCAACGTCCTGACTTTC

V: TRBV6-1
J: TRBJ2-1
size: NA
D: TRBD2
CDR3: CASRRTSGSYNEQFF
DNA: TGTGCCAGCAGGAGGACTAGCGGCTCCTACAATGAGCAGTTCTTC

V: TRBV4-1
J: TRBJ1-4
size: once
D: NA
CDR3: CASSHDEGATNEKLFF
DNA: TGCGCCAGCAGCCATGACGAGGGGGCAACTAATGAAAAACTGTTTTTT

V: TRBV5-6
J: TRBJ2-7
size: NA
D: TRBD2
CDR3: CASSPIGRGLSDEQYF
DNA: TGTGCCAGCAGCCCGATCGGGCGGGGGTTATCGGACGAGCAGTACTTC

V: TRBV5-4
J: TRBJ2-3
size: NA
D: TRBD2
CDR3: CASSSVVAGVGTDTQYF
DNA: TGTGCCAGCAGCTCCGTGGTAGCGGGAGTAGGCACAGATACGCAGTATTTT

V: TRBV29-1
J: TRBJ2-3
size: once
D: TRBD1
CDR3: CSVPGGEDTQYF
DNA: TGCAGCGTGCCAGGGGGCGAGGATACGCAGTATTTT

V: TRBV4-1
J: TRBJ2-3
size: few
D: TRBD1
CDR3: CASSQPGRQGKIDTQYF
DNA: TGCGCCAGCAGCCAACCCGGACGACAGGGGAAAATAGATACGCAGTATTTT

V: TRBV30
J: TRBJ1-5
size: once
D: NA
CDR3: CAWSVLDQPQHF
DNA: TGTGCCTGGAGTGTACTGGATCAGCCCCAGCATTTT

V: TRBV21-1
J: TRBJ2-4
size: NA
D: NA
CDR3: CASSKGAGTGGEYF
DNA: TGTGCCAGCAGCAAAGGTGCCGGGACAGGGGGCGAGTACTTC

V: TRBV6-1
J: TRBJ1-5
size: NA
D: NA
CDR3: CASSEVLYSNQPQHF
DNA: TGTGCCAGCAGTGAAGTTCTTTATAGCAATCAGCCCCAGCATTTT

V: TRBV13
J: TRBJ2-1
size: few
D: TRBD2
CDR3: CASSSGLAGVREQFF
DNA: TGTGCCAGCAGCTCCGGACTAGCGGGAGTTAGGGAGCAGTTCTTC

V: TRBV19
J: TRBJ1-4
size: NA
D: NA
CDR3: CASSIGGQRVDEKLFF
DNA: TGTGCCAGTAGTATTGGTGGACAGCGAGTTGATGAAAAACTGTTTTTT

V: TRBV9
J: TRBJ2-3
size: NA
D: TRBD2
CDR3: CASSVTLAGGQDTQYF
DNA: TGTGCCAGCAGCGTTACCTTAGCGGGAGGCCAAGATACGCAGTATTTT

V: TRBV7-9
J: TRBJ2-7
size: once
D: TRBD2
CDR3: CASRWTSGYEQYF
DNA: TGTGCCAGCAGATGGACTAGCGGCTACGAGCAGTACTTC

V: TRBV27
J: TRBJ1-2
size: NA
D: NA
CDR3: CASGWGPHYGYTF
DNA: TGTGCCAGCGGATGGGGCCCTCACTATGGCTACACCTTC

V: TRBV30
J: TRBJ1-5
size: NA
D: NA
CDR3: CAWSKGTNSNQPQHF
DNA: TGTGCCTGGAGTAAAGGGACAAATAGCAATCAGCCCCAGCATTTT

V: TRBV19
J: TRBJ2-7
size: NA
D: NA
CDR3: CASSMSRGPYEQYF
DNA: TGTGCCAGTAGTATGTCCAGGGGACCCTACGAGCAGTACTTC

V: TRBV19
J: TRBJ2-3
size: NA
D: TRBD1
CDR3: CASSIGIGGPPDTQYF
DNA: TGTGCCAGTAGTATAGGAATAGGGGGCCCCCCAGATACGCAGTATTTT

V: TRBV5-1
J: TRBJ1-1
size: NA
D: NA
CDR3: CASSLVAGVNTEAFF
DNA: TGCGCCAGCAGCTTGGTGGCAGGGGTGAACACTGAAGCTTTCTTT

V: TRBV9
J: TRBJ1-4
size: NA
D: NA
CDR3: CASSVLGGTNEKLFF
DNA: TGTGCCAGCAGCGTATTGGGGGGAACTAATGAAAAACTGTTTTTT

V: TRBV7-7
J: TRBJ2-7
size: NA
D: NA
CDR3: CASSLGGTYEQYF
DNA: TGTGCTAGCAGCTTAGGAGGGACCTACGAGCAGTACTTC

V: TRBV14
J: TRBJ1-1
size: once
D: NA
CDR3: CASSQERVSGLLDTEAFF
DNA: TGTGCCAGCAGCCAAGAACGGGTTTCAGGGCTTTTGGACACTGAAGCTTTCTTT

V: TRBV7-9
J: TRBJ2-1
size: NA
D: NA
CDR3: CASSTPVSALGNEQFF
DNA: TGTGCCAGCAGCACCCCCGTCAGCGCCCTCGGCAATGAGCAGTTCTTC

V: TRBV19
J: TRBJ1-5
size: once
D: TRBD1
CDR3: CASSDPGQGAKDQPQHF
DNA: TGTGCCAGTAGTGATCCGGGACAGGGGGCTAAGGATCAGCCCCAGCATTTT

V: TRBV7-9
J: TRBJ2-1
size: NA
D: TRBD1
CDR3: CASRARDRGLGEQFF
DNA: TGTGCCAGCAGGGCCCGGGACAGGGGCTTGGGTGAGCAGTTCTTC

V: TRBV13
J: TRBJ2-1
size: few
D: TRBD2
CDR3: CASSFTGWAAGGAYNEQFF
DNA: TGTGCCAGCAGCTTCACAGGGTGGGCGGCGGGAGGGGCCTACAATGAGCAGTTCTTC

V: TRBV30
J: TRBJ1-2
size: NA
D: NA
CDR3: CAWSVVQGGYTF
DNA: TGTGCCTGGAGTGTAGTACAGGGCGGCTACACCTTC

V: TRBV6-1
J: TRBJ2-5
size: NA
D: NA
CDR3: CASSLGGKTQYF
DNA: TGTGCCAGCAGTCTAGGAGGGAAGACCCAGTACTTC

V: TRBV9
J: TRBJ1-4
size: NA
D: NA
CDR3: CASSAGRAGINEKLFF
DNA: TGTGCCAGCAGCGCCGGGCGGGCAGGTATTAATGAAAAACTGTTTTTT

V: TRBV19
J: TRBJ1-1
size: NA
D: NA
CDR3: CASKTNTEAFF
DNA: TGTGCCAGTAAAACAAACACTGAAGCTTTCTTT

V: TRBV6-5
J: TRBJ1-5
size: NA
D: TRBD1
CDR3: CASSRDRTPNQPQHF
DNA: TGTGCCAGCAGTCGGGACAGAACTCCCAATCAGCCCCAGCATTTT

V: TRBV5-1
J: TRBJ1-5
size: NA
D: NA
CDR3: CASRGGDSSNQPQHF
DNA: TGCGCCAGCAGGGGGGGTGACTCTAGCAATCAGCCCCAGCATTTT

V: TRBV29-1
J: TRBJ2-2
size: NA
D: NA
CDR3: CSVEDPSSDPGELFF
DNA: TGCAGCGTTGAAGACCCCTCTAGCGATCCCGGGGAGCTGTTTTTT

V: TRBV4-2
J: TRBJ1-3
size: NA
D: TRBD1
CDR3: CASSQGQDSGNTIYF
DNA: TGTGCCAGCAGCCAGGGACAGGACTCTGGAAACACCATATATTTT

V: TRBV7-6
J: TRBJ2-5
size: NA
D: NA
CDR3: CASSSTVGQETQYF
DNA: TGTGCCAGCAGCTCGACAGTGGGACAAGAGACCCAGTACTTC

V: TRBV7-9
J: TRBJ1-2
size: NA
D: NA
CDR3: CASSFPSARGYTF
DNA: TGTGCCAGCAGCTTTCCGTCCGCGAGGGGCTACACCTTC

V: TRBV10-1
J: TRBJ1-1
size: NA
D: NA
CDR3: CASSAPSVNTEAFF
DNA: TGCGCCAGCAGTGCACCCAGTGTGAACACTGAAGCTTTCTTT

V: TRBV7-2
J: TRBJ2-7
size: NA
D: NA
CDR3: CASSLGGVAAYEQYF
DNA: TGTGCCAGCAGCTTAGGTGGCGTTGCGGCCTACGAGCAGTACTTC

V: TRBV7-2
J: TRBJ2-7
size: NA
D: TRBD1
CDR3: CASSKGDRSSYEQYF
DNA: TGTGCCAGCAGCAAGGGGGACAGATCCTCCTACGAGCAGTACTTC

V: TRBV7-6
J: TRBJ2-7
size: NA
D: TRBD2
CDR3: CASSPGRLAGGGYEQYF
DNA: TGTGCCAGCAGCCCCGGGAGACTAGCGGGAGGCGGCTACGAGCAGTACTTC

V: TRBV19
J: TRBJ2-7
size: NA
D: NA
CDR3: CASSIPGAYEQYF
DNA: TGTGCCAGTAGTATACCAGGGGCCTACGAGCAGTACTTC

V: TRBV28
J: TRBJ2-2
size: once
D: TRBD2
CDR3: CASTQLAITGELFF
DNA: TGTGCCAGCACCCAACTAGCGATAACCGGGGAGCTGTTTTTT

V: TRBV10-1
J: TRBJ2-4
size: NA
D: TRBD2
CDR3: CASSSGTNNDKNIQYF
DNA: TGCGCCAGCAGCTCCGGGACTAATAATGACAAAAACATTCAGTACTTC